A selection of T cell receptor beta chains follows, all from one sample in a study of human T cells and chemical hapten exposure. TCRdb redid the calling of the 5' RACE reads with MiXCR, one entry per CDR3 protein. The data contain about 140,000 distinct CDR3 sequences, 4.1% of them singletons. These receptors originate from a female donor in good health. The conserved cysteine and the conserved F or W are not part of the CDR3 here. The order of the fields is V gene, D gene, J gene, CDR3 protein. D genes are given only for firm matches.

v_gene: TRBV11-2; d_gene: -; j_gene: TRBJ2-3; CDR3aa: ASSPLGGTDTQY
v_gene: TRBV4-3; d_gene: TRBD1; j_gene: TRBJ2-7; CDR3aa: ASSLGTGGEDEQY
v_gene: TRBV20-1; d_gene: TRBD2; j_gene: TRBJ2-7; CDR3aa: SARSLAGGKWEQY
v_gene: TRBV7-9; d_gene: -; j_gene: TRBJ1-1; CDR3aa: ASSPGLGTEAF
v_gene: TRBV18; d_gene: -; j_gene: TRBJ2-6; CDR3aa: ASSPSGFPGANVLT
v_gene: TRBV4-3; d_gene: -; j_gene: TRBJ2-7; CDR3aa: ASSLGSEQY
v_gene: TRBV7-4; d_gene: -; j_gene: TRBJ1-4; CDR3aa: ASSFTERAKGDANEKLF
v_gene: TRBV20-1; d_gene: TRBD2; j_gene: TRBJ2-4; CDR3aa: SARELAGEY
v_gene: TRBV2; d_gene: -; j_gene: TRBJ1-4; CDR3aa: ASRATGMPNEKLF
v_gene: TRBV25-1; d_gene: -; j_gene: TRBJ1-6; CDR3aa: ASRQGNSPLH
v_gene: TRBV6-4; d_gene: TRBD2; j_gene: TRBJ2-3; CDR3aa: ASSEEAGGPDTQY
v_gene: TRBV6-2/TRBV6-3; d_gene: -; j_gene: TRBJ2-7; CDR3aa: ASSYSASSHYEQY
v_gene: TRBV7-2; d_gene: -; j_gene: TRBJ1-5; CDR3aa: ASSFSQGGQPQH
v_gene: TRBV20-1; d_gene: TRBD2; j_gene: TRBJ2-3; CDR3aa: SARSGLAGGDTQY
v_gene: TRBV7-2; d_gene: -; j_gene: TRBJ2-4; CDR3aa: ASSLVPGVAKNIQY
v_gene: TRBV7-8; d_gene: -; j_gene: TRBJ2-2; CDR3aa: ASSLGQVSLFANTGELF
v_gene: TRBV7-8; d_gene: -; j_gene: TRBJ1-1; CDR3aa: ASSLGLGFGGGGSHPDNTEAF
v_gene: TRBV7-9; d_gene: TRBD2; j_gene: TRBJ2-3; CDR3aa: ASSLEAGGPRDTQY
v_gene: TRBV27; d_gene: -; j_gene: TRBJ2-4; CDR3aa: ASSPQGLQVQY
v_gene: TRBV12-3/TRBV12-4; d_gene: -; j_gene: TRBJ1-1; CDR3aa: ASSPLGTEAF
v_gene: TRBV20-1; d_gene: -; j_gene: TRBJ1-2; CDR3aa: SATPRNYGYT
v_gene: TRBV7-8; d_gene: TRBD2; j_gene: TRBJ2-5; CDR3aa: ASNQGGGETQY
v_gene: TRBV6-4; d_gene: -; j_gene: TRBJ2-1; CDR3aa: ASSPGGENEQF
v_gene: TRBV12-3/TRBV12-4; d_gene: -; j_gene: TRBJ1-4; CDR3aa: ASRDINEKLF
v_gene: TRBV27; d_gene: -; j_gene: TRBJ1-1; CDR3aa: ASSLYQNTEAF
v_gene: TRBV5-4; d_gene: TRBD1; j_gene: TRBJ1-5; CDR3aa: ASSSGGSNQPQH
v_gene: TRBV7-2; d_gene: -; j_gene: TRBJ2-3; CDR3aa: ASSPHGAGTSTDTQY
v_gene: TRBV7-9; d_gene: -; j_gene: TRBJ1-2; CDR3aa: ASSLAPEAYYGYT
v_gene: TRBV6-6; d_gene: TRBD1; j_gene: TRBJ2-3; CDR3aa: ASKIQGARTDTQY